This is a list of T cell receptor beta chains from one sample in a study of identical twins' blood T cells. TCRdb re-called the 5' RACE reads with MiXCR, one entry per CDR3 protein. The profile covers a few hundred thousand distinct CDR3 sequences, with over 25% appearing a single time and more than 5.5% taken by the ten largest. The sample comprised PBMCs. These TCRs come from a woman aged 18 to 55 in good health. Both conserved end residues are part of each CDR3. A D gene is named only where the DNA matches it firmly.

d_gene	v_gene	j_gene	CDR3aa
.	TRBV12-3/TRBV12-4	TRBJ1-3	CASREDRSGNTIYF
.	TRBV12-5	TRBJ2-1	CASGLDRHNEQFF
TRBD1	TRBV24-1	TRBJ2-3	CATYPGTGAPDTQYF
.	TRBV6-1	TRBJ2-2	CASSVWNTGELFF
TRBD2	TRBV2	TRBJ2-3	CASSDRAGSTDTQYF
.	TRBV10-3	TRBJ1-2	CAISPAGDGYTF
.	TRBV6-5	TRBJ2-2	CASRVSLSGLRELFF
TRBD1	TRBV27	TRBJ1-5	CASSSGQGLQPQHF
.	TRBV7-9	TRBJ1-2	CASSLLGGYTF
.	TRBV7-9	TRBJ1-1	CASSLVEANTEAFF
.	TRBV28	TRBJ2-1	CASSLGSNEQFF
.	TRBV3-1	TRBJ1-1	CASSLRGGHTEAFF
TRBD1	TRBV27	TRBJ1-4	CASGRGQGNEKLFF
.	TRBV5-1	TRBJ1-2	CASSLVDGGYTF
.	TRBV29-1	TRBJ2-3	CSVGGSGTQYF
.	TRBV5-1	TRBJ1-1	CASSLGVRLSTEAFF
TRBD1	TRBV12-3/TRBV12-4	TRBJ1-1	CASSPRTGENTEAFF
.	TRBV20-1	TRBJ1-2	CSARDGEGYYGYTF
.	TRBV20-1	TRBJ2-1	CSASDSAWVSYNEQFF
.	TRBV24-1	TRBJ2-2	CATSEAGTHTGELFF
.	TRBV5-1	TRBJ1-2	CASSLGLREAGYTF
TRBD1	TRBV27	TRBJ1-3	CASRSQGARNTIYF
.	TRBV20-1	TRBJ1-2	CSAKTDSINYGYTF
.	TRBV5-1	TRBJ2-1	CASSSSGDTSYNEQFF
.	TRBV20-1	TRBJ1-5	CSARPKISNQPQHF
.	TRBV5-1	TRBJ2-3	CASSLASESDTQYF
TRBD1	TRBV5-1	TRBJ1-1	CASTQTGPNTEAFF
TRBD1	TRBV12-3/TRBV12-4	TRBJ1-1	CASSFGVARDSNTEAFF
.	TRBV11-2	TRBJ2-1	CASSSFPGGAYNEQFF
TRBD1	TRBV25-1	TRBJ1-3	CASSERGTGAGNTTYF
.	TRBV11-3	TRBJ2-1	CASSLSSVNPWSHEQFF
TRBD2	TRBV5-1	TRBJ2-1	CASSPTRGGVFLDEQFF
.	TRBV21-1	TRBJ1-1	CASSKERRAFF
TRBD2	TRBV23-1	TRBJ2-1	CASSQSVHLGTSGF
.	TRBV14	TRBJ2-2	CASSQGDGTPNTGELFF
TRBD2	TRBV5-1	TRBJ2-2	CASSWGLAYSGELFF
.	TRBV11-3	TRBJ1-2	CASSLAETGYTF
.	TRBV20-1	TRBJ2-2	CSVPRLPYTGELFF
.	TRBV7-8	TRBJ1-1	CASSLTTGFTEAFF
TRBD2	TRBV2	TRBJ2-7	CASTFGGRAYEQYF
.	TRBV18	TRBJ1-2	CASSPSPLPVLGYTF
TRBD2	TRBV6-2/TRBV6-3	TRBJ2-3	CASSTTSVRGTDTQYF
.	TRBV20-1	TRBJ2-1	CSALGGAEISSYNEQFF
.	TRBV6-2/TRBV6-3	TRBJ2-1	CASSYSSSRAEQFF
.	TRBV7-2	TRBJ2-1	CASSPTSDEQFF
.	TRBV10-3	TRBJ2-2	CAIRRVFGELPTGELFF
.	TRBV5-1	TRBJ2-2	CASSPLSPGELFF
TRBD1	TRBV10-2	TRBJ1-5	CASRGQGREDQPQHF
TRBD2	TRBV6-4	TRBJ2-2	CASSDGRATGELFF
.	TRBV5-1	TRBJ1-1	CASRQLWNTEAFF
.	TRBV9	TRBJ2-7	CASSGPYGYEQYF
.	TRBV5-1	TRBJ1-5	CASSFRAGGQPQHF
TRBD1	TRBV7-2	TRBJ1-3	CASSKGLPGQGAGNTIYF
.	TRBV3-1	TRBJ2-2	CASSQDKQLRGTGELFF